The clone carrying this TCR beta chain has just a few counts. Its antigen remains unknown. The CDR3 runs 15 residues. Germline V gene lookup returns CDR1 MNHNY and CDR2 SVGAGI (reference sequence). V was pared by 6 bases and J by 8 bases, with 12 bases of the junction left unmatched. Assay used: immunoSEQ multiplex PCR; TCRdb lists only in-frame clones, some missing. This sample has approximately 420,000 clones; about 85% occur once, and the top ten carry roughly 3%. This entry comes from a study of Ad26.COV2.S vaccination and SARS-CoV-2 variants. The wider study: Administration of Ad26.COV2.S was intramuscular, either once or twice 56 days apart. Study-wide results and caveats: Analyses that measured TCR breadth and depth may have underestimated total T cell responses.

The sample's treatment: roughly 20 received Ad26.COV2.S at low or high dose, single or two shots; several received placebo; per-sample allocation not given. The study sampled participants on day 63 after the first vaccine or placebo injection. The V and J genes are TRBV6-6 and TRBJ1-2; TRBD1 aligns across 10 bases. Here the sequenced sample was peripheral blood, taken in a trial of Ad26.COV2.S vaccine versus placebo. The TCR was taken from a person between 18 and 59 years old who received the Ad26.COV2.S COVID-19 vaccine or a placebo. CDR3 sequence: CASRVPGQGRKGYTF. CDR3 DNA: TGTGCCAGCAGGGTCCCGGGACAGGGGCGGAAAGGCTACACCTTC.